This TCR beta chain comes out of a study of neurological immune-mediated disorders (dated by TCRdb to the late 2010s). For the study in its entirety: Using UMI-based sequencing, the study compared peripheral blood TCR-beta repertoires from patients with HTLV-I-associated myelopathy (HAM/TSP), patients with multiple sclerosis, and healthy controls. The roughly 100 TCR-beta libraries covered PBMC samples along with longitudinal samples, technical triplicates, and paired sorted CD4+ and CD8+ T-cell subsets. Technical triplicate libraries were sequenced to precisely calculate how much the frequency of each individual clone varied. The cohort was made up of 68 subjects, consisting of 15 or so HAM/TSP patients, 34 multiple sclerosis patients and approximately 20 healthy controls.

By how much of the sample it makes up, this clonotype is large (0.1 to 1%). No antigen is known for it. The sample holds no much larger clone one base away, and base qualities are not on file. cDNA was synthesized by template-switch 5'RACE using a primer carrying a 10-nucleotide random unique molecular identifier by which each TCR transcript was tagged. Every sequencing run yielded over 170 million TCR-beta sequences covering 15-18 subjects. The RNeasy kit was used to extract total RNA. The KAPA Real-time Library Amplification kit was used to amplify TCR-beta VDJ regions with primers targeting the TCR constant region and the 5'RACE anchor. A first PCR added sample indexes and Illumina adaptors, after which a second PCR increased the library yield. After Ampure bead purification, the roughly 650 bp TCR product was size-selected on a 2% E-gel SizeSelection system. Before pooling, libraries had their quality checked on a Bioanalyzer, their concentration measured with Qubit, and their quantity determined with the Kapa Library Quantification kit. Libraries were sequenced paired-end 2 x 150 bp on an Illumina HiSeq 2500. To increase sequence diversity, roughly 23-30% phiX was spiked into each library pool. Regarding the original processing steps: The UMI-based MiGEC pipeline processed quality-filtered reads and removed over 80% of raw TCR sequences during error correction. IMGT germline references were used for alignment of VDJ genes, and clonotypes were defined by a unique CDR3 amino acid sequence together with V-J genes. Clonal expansion, Shannon diversity and CDR3 relatedness were evaluated with VDJtools (CalcPairwiseDistances, ClusterSamples), while phylogenetic trees were built in CLCbio workbench. Clones with at least 8 unique UMIs were defined as expanded, with this threshold being based on coefficient-of-variation modelling across technical triplicates. TCRdb took the public reads, trimmed them with fastp at Q25, ran MiXCR for clone calling and kept in-frame beta chains. Rows with a matching CDR3 protein are joined into one entry that keeps the most common DNA and genes. It is TCRdb's table, rather than the study itself, that gives the V and J calls and clone size. This sample gives tens of thousands of distinct CDR3 sequences in total; about 15% of them show up just once. The ten largest clonotypes hold about 5% of the sample.

Between the V and J ends, shortened by 6 bases and 5 bases respectively, the junction contains 16 bases. CDR1 DFQATT and CDR2 SNEGSKA were looked up in the germline V gene (reference sequence). Counted from cysteine to phenylalanine, this CDR3 has 13 amino acids. CDR3 DNA is the only sequence kept; it has 39 bases, read in frame from the first base. Findings and caveats that apply to the study as a whole: Expanded clones from different subjects shared no identical CDR3 amino acid sequences, which suggests that TCR-beta repertoires were private in all groups. TCR clonal expansion was highest in HAM/TSP patients and lowest in MS patients, with MS patients falling below even healthy controls.

Interpreted using the paper, the time point label stands for: technical triplicate 3. For sorted-subset TCR libraries, about 1 million sorted CD4+ or CD8+ T cells were used. Peripheral blood was subjected to Ficoll-Hypaque density gradient centrifugation to isolate PBMCs, which were then cryopreserved in liquid nitrogen. The study also sequenced paired sorted CD4+ and CD8+ subsets from healthy controls, HAM/TSP patients and MS patients. Sequencing was done on a sample of CD4+ T cells from blood. The V and J genes are TRBV20-1 and TRBJ1-1; the D gene is perhaps TRBD1, from 5 matching bases. The clonotype originates from a female donor with HTLV-1-associated myelopathy (HAM/TSP). Here the CDR3 is given as CSARTGLTTEAFF. The sequence in DNA is TGCAGTGCCAGAACAGGTTTGACGACTGAAGCTTTCTTT.